This T cell receptor beta chain was captured in a study of cytomegalovirus exposure and HLA in healthy donors. On the study more broadly: Later analysis reported that the 110 or so validation repertoires shared the platform of the roughly 680 first-cohort repertoires.

The CDR3 is made up of 15 amino acids. V lost 5 bases to trimming and J lost 4 bases, with 17 bases between them. Per germline, CDR1 SGHAT and CDR2 FQNNGV. This clone was detected once. Using immunoSEQ multiplex PCR, the repertoire was profiled, and TCRdb retains in-frame clones only, with some absent. The repertoire has 150,000 to 200,000 clones, 85% of them found once; the top ten carry 15% to 20%. The sequenced sample was PBMCs. V gene TRBV11-2 combines with J gene TRBJ1-1, with D possibly TRBD1 on 5 matching bases. This TCR was recovered from a man aged 18 to 29 in good health and CMV-seropositive. CDR3 region: CASSPRTRRFTEAFF. CDR3 in DNA: TGTGCCAGCAGCCCTCGGACAAGGCGGTTCACTGAAGCTTTCTTT.